This T cell receptor beta chain was identified during a study of T-cell reconstitution after alpha-beta-depleted transplantation in children (TCRdb year 2016). Broadly, across the study: The study quantitatively tracked T-cell immune reconstitution after TCRalphabeta/CD19-depleted allogeneic hematopoietic cell transplantation in children using TCR repertoire profiling.

After removal of 3 bases from V and 6 bases from J, the junction retains 6 bases not matched to a gene. The CDR3 runs 14 residues from the cysteine to the phenylalanine. Of all the DNA, just the CDR3 is kept, 42 bases in frame from base 1. Looking up the germline V gene (reference sequence) yields CDR1 MNHEY and CDR2 SMNVEV. This clonotype was picked up many times. Its antigen is not yet known. Within one base of it there is no much larger clone, and no base qualities were kept. Preparation of the library involved PCR. Sequencing used an Illumina HiSeq 2500. Molecular barcoding was employed in the preparation of TCR libraries, with unique molecular identifiers being used to normalize TCRbeta repertoire quantification. TCRdb trimmed public reads at Q25 via fastp, called clones via MiXCR and kept in-frame beta chains. When rows share a CDR3 protein, they turn into one entry using the most common DNA and genes. Within this sample are over 70,000 distinct CDR3 sequences, with about 12% of them counted one time only. Of the sample, about 14% falls within the top ten clones.

Recombination linked TRBV27 to TRBJ1-1; TRBD1 matches 8 bases in the middle. The sample consisted of PBMCs from the stem cell graft donor, taken from the stem cell graft. The clonotype comes from a human donor who donated a stem cell graft to a child with inherited bone marrow failure. The sequenced DNA: TGTGCCAGCAGTTTGACAGGGGATTGGCCTGAAGCTTTCTTT. It translates to CASSLTGDWPEAFF.